The entry below gives a single TCR beta chain sequence along with its context. Its antigen is not identified. This specimen comes from a study of T cell responses to AZD1222 COVID-19 vaccine. Study-wide points: Without day 14 samples, only post-peak T cell repertoires were studied. Unmutated variant regions are reportedly targeted by nearly half of spike-specific TCRs.

The CDR3 spans 14 residues. Germline CDR1 reads SGHRS; CDR2 reads YFSETQ. The V end was cut by 2 bases, the J end by 1 base, with 10 bases between. Libraries were prepared by immunoSEQ multiplex PCR; TCRdb keeps only in-frame clonotypes and omits some of them. The repertoire holds roughly 140,000 clones, with about 93% as singletons. The sequencing used peripheral blood, collected on day 0 of AZD1222 vaccination. The genes are TRBV5-1 and TRBJ2-7; D remains ambiguous. This clonotype originated in an adult in good health. The CDR3 region has the DNA TGCGCCAGCAGCTTTGAGGAAGGGTCCTACGAGCAGTACTTC. This codes for CASSFEEGSYEQYF.